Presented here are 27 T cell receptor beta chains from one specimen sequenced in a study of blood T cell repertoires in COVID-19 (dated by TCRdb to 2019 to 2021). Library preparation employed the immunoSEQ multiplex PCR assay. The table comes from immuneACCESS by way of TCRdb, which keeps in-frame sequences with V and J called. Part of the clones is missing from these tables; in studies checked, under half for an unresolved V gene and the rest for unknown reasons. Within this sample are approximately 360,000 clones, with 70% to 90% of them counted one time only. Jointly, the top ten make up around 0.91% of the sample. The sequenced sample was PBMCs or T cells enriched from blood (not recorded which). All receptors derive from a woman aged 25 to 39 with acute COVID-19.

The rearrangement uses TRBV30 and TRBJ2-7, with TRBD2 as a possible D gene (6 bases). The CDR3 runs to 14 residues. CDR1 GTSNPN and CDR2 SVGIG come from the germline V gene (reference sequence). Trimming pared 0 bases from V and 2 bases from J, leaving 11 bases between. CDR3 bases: TGTGCCTGGAGTGTAGGGACTGCGACCTACGAGCAGTACTTC. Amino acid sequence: CAWSVGTATYEQYF. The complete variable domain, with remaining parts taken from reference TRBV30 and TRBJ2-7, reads SQTIHQWPATLVQPVGSPLSLECTVEGTSNPNLYWYRQAAGRGLQLLFYSVGIGQISSEVPQNLSASRPQDRQFILSSKKLLLSDSGFYLCAWSVGTATYEQYFGPGTRLTVT.

For the CDR3, the DNA is TGTGCCAGCAGTGAATTTGCCTACTTCGGACGGGACAGGGTAATCACAGATACGCAGTATTTT. Encoded protein: CASSEFAYFGRDRVITDTQYF. The chain uses TRBV2 and TRBJ2-3, with TRBD1 matching over 9 bases. Losses at the gene ends were 2 bases for V and 2 bases for J; bases not matched to a gene: 20. The CDR3 consists of 21 residues. The V gene's germline CDR1 is SNHLY and CDR2 FYNNEI.

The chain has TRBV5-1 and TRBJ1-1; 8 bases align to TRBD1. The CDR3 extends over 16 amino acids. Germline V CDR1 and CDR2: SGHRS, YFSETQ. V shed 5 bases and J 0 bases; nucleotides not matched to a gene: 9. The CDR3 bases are TGCGCCAGCAGTCTCGGGACAGGAGGGATGAACACTGAAGCTTTCTTT. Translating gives CASSLGTGGMNTEAFF.

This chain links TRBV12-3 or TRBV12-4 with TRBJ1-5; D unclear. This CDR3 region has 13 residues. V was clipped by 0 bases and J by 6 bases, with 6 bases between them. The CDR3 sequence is CASSLARGQPQHF. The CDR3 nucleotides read TGTGCCAGCAGTTTAGCGCGAGGTCAGCCCCAGCATTTT.

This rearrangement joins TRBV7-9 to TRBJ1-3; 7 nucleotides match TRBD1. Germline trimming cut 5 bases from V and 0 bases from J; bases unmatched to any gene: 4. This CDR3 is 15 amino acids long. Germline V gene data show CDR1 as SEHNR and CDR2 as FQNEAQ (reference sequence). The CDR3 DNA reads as TGTGCCAGCAGCCCCAGGGGGATCTCTGGAAACACCATATATTTT. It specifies CASSPRGISGNTIYF.

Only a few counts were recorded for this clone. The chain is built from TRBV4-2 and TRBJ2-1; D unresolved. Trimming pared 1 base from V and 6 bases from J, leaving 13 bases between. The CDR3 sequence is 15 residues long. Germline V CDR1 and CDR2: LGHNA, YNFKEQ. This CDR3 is CASSQGATYFNEQFF. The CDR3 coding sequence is TGTGCCAGCAGCCAAGGAGCGACTTACTTCAATGAGCAGTTCTTC.

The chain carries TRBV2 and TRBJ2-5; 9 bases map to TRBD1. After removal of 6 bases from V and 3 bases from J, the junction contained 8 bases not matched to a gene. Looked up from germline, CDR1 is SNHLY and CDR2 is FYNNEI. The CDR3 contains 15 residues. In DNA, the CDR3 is TGTGCCAGCAGCTGGGACAGGGTTAGTGAAGAGACCCAGTACTTC. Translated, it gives CASSWDRVSEETQYF.

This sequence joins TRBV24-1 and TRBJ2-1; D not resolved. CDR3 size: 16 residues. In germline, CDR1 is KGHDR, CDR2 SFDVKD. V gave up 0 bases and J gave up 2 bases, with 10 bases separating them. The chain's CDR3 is CATSDLHPVTYNEQFF. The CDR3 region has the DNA TGTGCCACCAGTGATTTGCACCCAGTTACCTACAATGAGCAGTTCTTC.

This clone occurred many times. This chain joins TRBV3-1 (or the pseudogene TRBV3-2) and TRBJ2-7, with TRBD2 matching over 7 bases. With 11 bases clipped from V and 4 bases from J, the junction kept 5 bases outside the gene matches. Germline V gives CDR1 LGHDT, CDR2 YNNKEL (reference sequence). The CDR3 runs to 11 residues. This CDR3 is CAVGRGYEQYF. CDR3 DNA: TGTGCCGTGGGGCGGGGGTACGAGCAGTACTTC.

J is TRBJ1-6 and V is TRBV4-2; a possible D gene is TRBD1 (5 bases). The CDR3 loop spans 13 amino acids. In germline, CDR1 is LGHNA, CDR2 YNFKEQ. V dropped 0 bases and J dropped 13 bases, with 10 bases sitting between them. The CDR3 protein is CASSQEIGAPLHF. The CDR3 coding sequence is TGTGCCAGCAGCCAAGAGATAGGGGCCCCCCTCCACTTT.

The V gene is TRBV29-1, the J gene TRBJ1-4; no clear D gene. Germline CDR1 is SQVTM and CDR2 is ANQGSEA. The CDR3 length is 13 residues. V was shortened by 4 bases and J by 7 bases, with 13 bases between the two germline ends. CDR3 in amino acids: CSVAAGDAEKLFF. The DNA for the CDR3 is TGCAGCGTTGCGGCGGGAGATGCTGAAAAACTGTTTTTT.

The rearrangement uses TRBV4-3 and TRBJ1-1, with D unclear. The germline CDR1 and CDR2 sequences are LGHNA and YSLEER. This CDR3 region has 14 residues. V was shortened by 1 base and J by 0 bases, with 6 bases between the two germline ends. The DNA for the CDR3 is TGCGCCAGCAGCCAAGGGGCAGTGAACACTGAAGCTTTCTTT. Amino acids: CASSQGAVNTEAFF.

As DNA, the CDR3 is TGTGCCAGCAGTTTATCCGGGGTGGGCACTGAAGCTTTCTTT. This sequence encodes CASSLSGVGTEAFF. The chain couples TRBV27 to TRBJ1-1; no definite D call. This CDR3 spans 14 amino acids. Trimming left V 0 bases short and J 4 bases short, with 9 bases between. Germline V lookup: CDR1 MNHEY, CDR2 SMNVEV (reference sequence).

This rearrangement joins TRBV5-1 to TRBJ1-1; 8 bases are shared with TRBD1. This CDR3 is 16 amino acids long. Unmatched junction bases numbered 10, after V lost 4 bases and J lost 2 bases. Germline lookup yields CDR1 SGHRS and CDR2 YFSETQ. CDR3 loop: CASSPLLGTGNTEAFF. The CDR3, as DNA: TGCGCCAGCAGCCCCTTGCTTGGGACAGGCAACACTGAAGCTTTCTTT.

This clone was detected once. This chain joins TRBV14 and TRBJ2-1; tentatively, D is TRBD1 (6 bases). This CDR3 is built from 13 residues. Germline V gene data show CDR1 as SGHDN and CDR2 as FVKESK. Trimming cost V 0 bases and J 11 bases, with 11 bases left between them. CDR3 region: CASSQEVGTKQFF. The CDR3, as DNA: TGTGCCAGCAGCCAAGAGGTGGGGACAAAGCAGTTCTTC.

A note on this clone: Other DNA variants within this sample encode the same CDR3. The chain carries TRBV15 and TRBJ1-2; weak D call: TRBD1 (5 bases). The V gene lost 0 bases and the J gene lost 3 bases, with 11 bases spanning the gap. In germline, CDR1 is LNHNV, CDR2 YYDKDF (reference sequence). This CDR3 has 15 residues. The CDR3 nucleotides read TGTGCCACCAGCAGAGATCCTCGACAGCACTATGGCTACACCTTC. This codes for CATSRDPRQHYGYTF.

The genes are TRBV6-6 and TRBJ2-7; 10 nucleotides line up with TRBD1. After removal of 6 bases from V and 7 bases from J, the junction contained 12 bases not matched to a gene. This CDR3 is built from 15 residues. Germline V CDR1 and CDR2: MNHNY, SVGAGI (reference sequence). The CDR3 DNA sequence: TGTGCCAGCAGCTCGACCGGGACAGGGGTCAGAGAGCAGTACTTC. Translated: CASSSTGTGVREQYF.

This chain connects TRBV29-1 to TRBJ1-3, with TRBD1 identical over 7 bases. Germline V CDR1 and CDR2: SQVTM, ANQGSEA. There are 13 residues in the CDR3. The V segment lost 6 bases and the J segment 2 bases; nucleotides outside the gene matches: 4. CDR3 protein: CSVTQGPGNTIYF. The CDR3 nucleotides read TGCAGCGTCACACAGGGGCCTGGAAACACCATATATTTT.

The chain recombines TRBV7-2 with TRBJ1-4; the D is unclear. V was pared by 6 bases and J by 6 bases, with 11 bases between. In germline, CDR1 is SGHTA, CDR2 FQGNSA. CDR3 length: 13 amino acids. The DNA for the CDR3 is TGTGCCAGCAGTCCAGTGTCGTATGAAAAACTGTTTTTT. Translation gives CASSPVSYEKLFF.

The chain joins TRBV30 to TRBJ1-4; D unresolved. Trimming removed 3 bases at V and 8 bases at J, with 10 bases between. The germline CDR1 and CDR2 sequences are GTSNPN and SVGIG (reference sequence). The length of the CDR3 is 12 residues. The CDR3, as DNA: TGTGCCTGGAGACACAATCAGGAAAAACTGTTTTTT. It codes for CAWRHNQEKLFF. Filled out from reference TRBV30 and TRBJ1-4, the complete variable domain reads SQTIHQWPATLVQPVGSPLSLECTVEGTSNPNLYWYRQAAGRGLQLLFYSVGIGQISSEVPQNLSASRPQDRQFILSSKKLLLSDSGFYLCAWRHNQEKLFFGSGTQLSVL.

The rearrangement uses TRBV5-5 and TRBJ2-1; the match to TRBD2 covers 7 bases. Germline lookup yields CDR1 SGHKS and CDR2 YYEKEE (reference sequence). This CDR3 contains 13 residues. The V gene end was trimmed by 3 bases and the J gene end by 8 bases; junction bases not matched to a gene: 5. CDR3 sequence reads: CASSSTSFDEQFF. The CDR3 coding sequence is TGTGCCAGCAGCTCGACTAGCTTCGATGAGCAGTTCTTC.

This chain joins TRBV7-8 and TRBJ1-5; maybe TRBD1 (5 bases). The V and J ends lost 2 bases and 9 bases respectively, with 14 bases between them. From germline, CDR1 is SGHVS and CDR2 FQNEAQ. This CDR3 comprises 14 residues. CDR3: CASSLWDRESPQHF. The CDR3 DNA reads TGTGCCAGCAGCTTATGGGACCGGGAGTCGCCCCAGCATTTT. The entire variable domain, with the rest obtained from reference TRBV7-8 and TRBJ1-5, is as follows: GAGVSQSPRYKVAKRGQDVALRCDPISGHVSLFWYQQALGQGPEFLTYFQNEAQLDKSGLPSDRFFAERPEGSVSTLKIQRTQQEDSAVYLCASSLWDRESPQHFGDGTRLSIL.

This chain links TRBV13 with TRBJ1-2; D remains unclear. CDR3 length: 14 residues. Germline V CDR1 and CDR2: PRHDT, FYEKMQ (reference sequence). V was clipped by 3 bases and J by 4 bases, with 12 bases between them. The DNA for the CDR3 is TGTGCCAGCAGCTTTAGTAAAGGAGCCTATGGCTACACCTTC. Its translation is CASSFSKGAYGYTF.

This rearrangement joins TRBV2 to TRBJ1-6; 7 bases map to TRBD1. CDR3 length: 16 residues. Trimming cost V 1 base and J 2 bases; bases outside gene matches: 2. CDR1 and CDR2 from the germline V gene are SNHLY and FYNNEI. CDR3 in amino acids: CASSEETGAYNSPLHF. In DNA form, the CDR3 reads TGTGCCAGCAGTGAAGAAACAGGGGCCTATAATTCACCCCTCCACTTT.

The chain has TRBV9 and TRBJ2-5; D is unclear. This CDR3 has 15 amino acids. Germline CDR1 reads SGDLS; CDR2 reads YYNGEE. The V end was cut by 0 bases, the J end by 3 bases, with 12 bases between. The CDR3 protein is CASSVGLRGEETQYF. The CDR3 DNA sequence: TGTGCCAGCAGCGTAGGCCTGCGAGGTGAAGAGACCCAGTACTTC. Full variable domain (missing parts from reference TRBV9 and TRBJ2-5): DSGVTQTPKHLITATGQRVTLRCSPRSGDLSVYWYQQSLDQGLQFLIQYYNGEERAKGNILERFSAQQFPDLHSELNLSSLELGDSALYFCASSVGLRGEETQYFGPGTRLLVL.

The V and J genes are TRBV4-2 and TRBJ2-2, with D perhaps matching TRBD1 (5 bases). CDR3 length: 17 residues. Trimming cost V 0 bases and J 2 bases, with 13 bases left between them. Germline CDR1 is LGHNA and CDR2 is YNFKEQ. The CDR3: CASSQDWARANTGELFF. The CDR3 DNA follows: TGTGCCAGCAGCCAAGATTGGGCCAGGGCTAACACCGGGGAGCTGTTTTTT.

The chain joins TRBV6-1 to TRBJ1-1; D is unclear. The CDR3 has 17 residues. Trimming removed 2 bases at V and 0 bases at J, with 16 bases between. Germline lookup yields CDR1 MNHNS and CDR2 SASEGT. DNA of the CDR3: TGTGCCAGCAGTGAACGGGATGGGAGGATCATGAACACTGAAGCTTTCTTT. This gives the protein CASSERDGRIMNTEAFF.